This T cell receptor beta chain is from a study of PD-L1 blockade in urothelial cancer. The protocol was immunoSEQ multiplex PCR, while the TCRdb copy is restricted to in-frame clones and leaves out a portion. The sample consists of some 50,000 clones, around nine tenths of them appearing once. As for time point: pretreatment peripheral blood. Each patient contributed between 1 and 8 total time points of blood mononuclear cells, pretreatment and during treatment. The ends lost 5 bases at V and 3 bases at J; junction bases unmatched: 10. Per the germline V gene, CDR1 is LNHDA and CDR2 is SQIVND (reference sequence). The CDR3 runs 16 residues. This clone was observed once.

The clonotype was recovered from a woman aged 60 to 75 with urothelial cancer. V usage is TRBV19 and J usage is TRBJ2-1; 7 bases match TRBD2. The sample was PBMCs, taken around atezolizumab (anti-PD-L1) treatment. CDR3 residues: CASSALAVGGYNEQFF. DNA for the CDR3: TGTGCCAGTAGTGCCCTAGCGGTGGGAGGCTACAATGAGCAGTTCTTC.